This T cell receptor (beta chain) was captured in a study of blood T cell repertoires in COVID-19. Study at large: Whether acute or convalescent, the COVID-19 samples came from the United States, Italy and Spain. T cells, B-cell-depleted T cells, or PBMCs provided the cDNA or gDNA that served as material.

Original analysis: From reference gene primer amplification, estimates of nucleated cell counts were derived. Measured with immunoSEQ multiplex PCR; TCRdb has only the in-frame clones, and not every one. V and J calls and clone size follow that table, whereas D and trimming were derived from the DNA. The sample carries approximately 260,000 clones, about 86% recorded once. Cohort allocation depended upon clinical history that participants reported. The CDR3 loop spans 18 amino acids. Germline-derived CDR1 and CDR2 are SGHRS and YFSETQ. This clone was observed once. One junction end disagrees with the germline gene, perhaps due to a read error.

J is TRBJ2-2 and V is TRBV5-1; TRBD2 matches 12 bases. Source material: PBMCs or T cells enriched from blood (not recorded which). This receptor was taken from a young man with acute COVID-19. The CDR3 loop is CASSKGLAGIFGTGELFF. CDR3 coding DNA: TGTGCCAGCAGCAAAGGACTAGCGGGGATTTTTGGCACCGGGGAGCTGTTTTTT.